This T cell receptor (beta chain) was identified during a study of blood T cell repertoires in COVID-19. Across the study: Sample material is recorded as cDNA or gDNA derived from T cells, B-cell-depleted T cells, or PBMCs.

Germline assignment: CDR1 MNHEY and CDR2 SVGAGI. Trimming took 7 bases from V and 5 from J, leaving 15 bases between them. CDR3 length: 13 amino acids. In the authors' workflow: The authors estimated nucleated cell counts from reference gene primer amplification. This table comes from immunoSEQ multiplex PCR, and its TCRdb copy is limited to in-frame clones, with some not included. The D gene and trimming were derived from the DNA, and the V and J assignments and clone size from that table. The data contain roughly 250,000 clones, approximately 91% of them seen just once; the ten biggest clones take up about 1.2%. Ages ranged from about 18 to 89 years, with residence in about 23 US areas. Cohorts were assigned according to the clinical history that participants reported.

The chain couples TRBV6-5 to TRBJ2-7; possibly TRBD2 for D (7 bases). The TCR comes from a human donor in a cohort exposed to, infected with or recovered from COVID-19 (not recorded which). The donor label of this sample is uncertain. The sample taken for sequencing was PBMCs or T cells enriched from blood (not recorded which). The CDR3, as DNA: TGTGCCAGCATAGGGGGAGGGCCCCACGAGCAGTACTTC. It translates to CASIGGGPHEQYF.